This TCR beta chain was captured in a study of beta chain features in type 1 diabetes. Study conclusions and caveats: Type 1 diabetes patients had moderately but significantly shorter TCRB CDR3s in all four CD4+ subsets.

Cells sorted by CD45RO/CCR7/CD25/CD127/CD95/CD27 comprised CD4+ naive, central memory, regulatory and stem cell-like memory cells. Reverse transcription of all isolated RNA meant that expressed TCRB transcripts were sequenced. The repertoire was sequenced with immunoSEQ multiplex PCR; TCRdb's copy has only in-frame clones and lacks some. This table holds 20,000 to 30,000 clones, around 68% found once. After removal of 5 bases from V and 10 bases from J, the junction contained 13 bases not matched to a gene. The CDR3 runs to 15 residues. Germline lookup yields CDR1 SGHRS and CDR2 YFSETQ. Notes on this clone: What it binds is unknown.

Sample: Tregs from blood. The chain couples TRBV5-1 to TRBJ2-1, with 9 bases matching TRBD2. The origin of this receptor is a man aged 18 to 29 with type 1 diabetes. The CDR3 region is CASSIGRGGAEEQFF. CDR3 DNA sequence: TGCGCCAGCAGTATTGGGCGGGGGGGCGCAGAGGAGCAGTTCTTC.